This T cell receptor (beta chain) was retrieved from a study of blood T cell repertoires in COVID-19 (dated by TCRdb to the early 2020s). For the wider study: Samples from collaborators originated in the United States, Italy and Spain and spanned both the acute and convalescent phases of COVID-19. The prospective study material was composed of cDNA or gDNA derived from T cells, B-cell-depleted T cells, or PBMCs. The dataset comprised deeply sampled blood TCRbeta repertoires from subjects exposed to, actively infected with, or recovered from COVID-19. A freely available public database, intended as a resource for researchers studying the immune response to SARS-CoV-2, is where the repertoires were released. Samples were obtained from the ongoing ImmuneRACE study (first 160 participants) and from 1,000 to 1,500 subjects provided by 6 global collaborators. The sample metadata nearly always contained a de-identified subject ID, COVID-19 status, age in years and sex. Where available, HLA class I and class II types were taken from metadata supplied by the sample provider and were not determined by assay-based typing. Overall results and qualifications from the work: Clinical and demographic metadata were provided uncurated, with the amount varying by source and participant.

The CDR3 measures 15 amino acids from cysteine to phenylalanine. Only CDR3 DNA remains: 45 bases, in frame from the first base. CDR1 and CDR2, per the germline V gene (reference sequence), are LNHDA and SQIVND. V drops 6 bases and J drops 0 bases, leaving 14 bases in between. TCRbeta CDR3 regions were amplified from genomic DNA using the immunoSEQ Assay, a bias-controlled multiplex PCR. The authors processed their data as follows. The number of nucleated cells in each sample was estimated by amplification of reference gene primers within the assay. Sequence reads were collapsed and filtered to measure the absolute abundance of every unique TCRbeta CDR3 rearrangement. Productive Simpson clonality was computed per sample as the square root of Simpson's diversity index over productive rearrangements. TCRdb's version of the immuneACCESS table is confined to in-frame rearrangements and falls short of the full clone set. An unresolved V gene accounts for under half of the shortfall where checked; the remainder is of unknown origin. V and J calls plus clone size are reproduced from that table; the DNA served to infer D and trimming. For this sample the table gives approximately 350,000 clones, of which about four fifths were detected only once. The ten largest make up approximately 4.7% of the sample.

Enrolling through a virtual design, the prospective study's participants ranged in age from roughly 18 to 95 years and lived across roughly 24 United States geographic areas. To assign participants to cohorts, the prospective study relied on clinical history that participants themselves reported in a screening survey and a study questionnaire. Recovered participants in ImmuneRACE Cohort 3 were defined as having two consecutive negative NP/OP PCR tests, clearance from a healthcare professional, or resolution of symptoms. Mobile phlebotomists in the prospective study collected whole blood, serum and a nasopharyngeal or oropharyngeal swab from every participant. Over an approximately 2-month period, participants in the prospective study had the option of providing additional blood draws and questionnaires. Before DNA extraction, blood samples from the prospective study were shipped at room temperature or frozen.

This clone was detected a few times. Its antigen specificity is not known. No per-base quality is available; no much larger clone lies one base away. The sequence derives from a woman between 45 and 65 years old who had recovered from COVID-19. The sequenced sample consisted of PBMCs or T cells enriched from blood (not recorded which). The sequence joins TRBV19 to TRBJ1-1; the D gene cannot be named for sure. The CDR3 region has the sequence CASSTRWAMNTEAFF. The DNA sequence follows: TGTGCCAGTAGCACCAGATGGGCCATGAACACTGAAGCTTTCTTT.